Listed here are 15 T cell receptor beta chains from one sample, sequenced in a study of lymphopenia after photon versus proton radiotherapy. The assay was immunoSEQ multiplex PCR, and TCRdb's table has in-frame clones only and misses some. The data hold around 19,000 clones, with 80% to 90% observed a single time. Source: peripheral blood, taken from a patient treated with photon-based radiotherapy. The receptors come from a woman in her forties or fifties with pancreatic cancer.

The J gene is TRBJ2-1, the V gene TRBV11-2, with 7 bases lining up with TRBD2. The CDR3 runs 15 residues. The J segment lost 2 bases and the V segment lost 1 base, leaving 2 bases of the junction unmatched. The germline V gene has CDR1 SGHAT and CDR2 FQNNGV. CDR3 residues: CASSLGAGAYNEQFF. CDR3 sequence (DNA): TGTGCCAGCAGCTTAGGGGCGGGAGCCTACAATGAGCAGTTCTTC.

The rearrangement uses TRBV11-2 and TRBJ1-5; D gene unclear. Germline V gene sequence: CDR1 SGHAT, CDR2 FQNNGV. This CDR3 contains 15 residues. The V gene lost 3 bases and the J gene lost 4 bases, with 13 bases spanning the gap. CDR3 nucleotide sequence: TGTGCCAGCAGCTTCTCTAATGGGCCGAATCAGCCCCAGCATTTT. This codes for CASSFSNGPNQPQHF. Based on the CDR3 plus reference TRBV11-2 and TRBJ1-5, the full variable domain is EAGVAQSPRYKIIEKRQSVAFWCNPISGHATLYWYQQILGQGPKLLIQFQNNGVVDDSQLPKDRFSAERLKGVDSTLKIQPAKLEDSAVYLCASSFSNGPNQPQHFGDGTRLSIL.

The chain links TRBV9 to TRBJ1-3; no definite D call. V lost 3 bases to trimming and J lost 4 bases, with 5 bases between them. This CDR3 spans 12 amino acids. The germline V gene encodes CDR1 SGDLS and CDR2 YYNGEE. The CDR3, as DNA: TGTGCCAGCAGCGGGTCAGGAAACACCATATATTTT. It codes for CASSGSGNTIYF.

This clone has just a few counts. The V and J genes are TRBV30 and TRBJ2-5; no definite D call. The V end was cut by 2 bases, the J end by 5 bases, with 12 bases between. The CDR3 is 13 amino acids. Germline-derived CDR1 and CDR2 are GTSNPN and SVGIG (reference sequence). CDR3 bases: TGTGCCTGGAGTCGTACTACTACGGAGACCCAGTACTTC. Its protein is CAWSRTTTETQYF.

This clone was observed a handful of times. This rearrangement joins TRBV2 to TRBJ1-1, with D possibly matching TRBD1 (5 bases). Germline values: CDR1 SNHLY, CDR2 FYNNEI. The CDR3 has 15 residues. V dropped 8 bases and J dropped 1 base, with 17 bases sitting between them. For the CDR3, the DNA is TGTGCCAGCGTTGCCCGGGGGGGAACGAACACTGAAGCTTTCTTT. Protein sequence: CASVARGGTNTEAFF.

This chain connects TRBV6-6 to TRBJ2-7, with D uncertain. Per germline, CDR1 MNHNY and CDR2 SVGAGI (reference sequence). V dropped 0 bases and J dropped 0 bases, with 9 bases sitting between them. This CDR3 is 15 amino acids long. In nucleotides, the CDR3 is TGTGCCAGCAGTTACTCGCTGGTCAGCTCCTACGAGCAGTACTTC. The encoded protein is CASSYSLVSSYEQYF.

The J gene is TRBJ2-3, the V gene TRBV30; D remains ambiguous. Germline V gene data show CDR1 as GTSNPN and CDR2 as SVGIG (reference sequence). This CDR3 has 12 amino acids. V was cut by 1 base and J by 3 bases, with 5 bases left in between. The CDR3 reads CAWSGGTDTQYF. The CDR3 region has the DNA TGTGCCTGGAGTGGGGGTACAGATACGCAGTATTTT.

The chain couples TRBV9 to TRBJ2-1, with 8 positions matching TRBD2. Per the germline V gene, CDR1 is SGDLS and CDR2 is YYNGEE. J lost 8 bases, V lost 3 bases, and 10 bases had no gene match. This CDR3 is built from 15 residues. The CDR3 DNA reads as TGTGCCAGCAGCGACAGGCTAGCGGGTTCGGATGAGCAGTTCTTC. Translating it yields CASSDRLAGSDEQFF.

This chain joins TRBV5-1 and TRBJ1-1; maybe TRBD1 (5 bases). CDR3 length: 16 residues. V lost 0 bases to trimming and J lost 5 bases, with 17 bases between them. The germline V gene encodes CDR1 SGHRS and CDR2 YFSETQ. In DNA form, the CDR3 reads TGCGCCAGCAGCTTGGTGGCAGGGAGGGTGTGGACTGAAGCTTTCTTT. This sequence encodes CASSLVAGRVWTEAFF.

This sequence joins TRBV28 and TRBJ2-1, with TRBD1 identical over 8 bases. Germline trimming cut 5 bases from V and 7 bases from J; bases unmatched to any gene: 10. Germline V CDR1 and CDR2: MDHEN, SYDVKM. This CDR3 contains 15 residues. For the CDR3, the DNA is TGTGCCAGCAGTCCAGACAGGGGCCTTCTTAATGAGCAGTTCTTC. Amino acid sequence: CASSPDRGLLNEQFF. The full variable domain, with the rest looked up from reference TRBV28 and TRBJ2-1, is DVKVTQSSRYLVKRTGEKVFLECVQDMDHENMFWYRQDPGLGLRLIYFSYDVKMKEKGDIPEGYSVSREKKERFSLILESASTNQTSMYLCASSPDRGLLNEQFFGPGTRLTVL.

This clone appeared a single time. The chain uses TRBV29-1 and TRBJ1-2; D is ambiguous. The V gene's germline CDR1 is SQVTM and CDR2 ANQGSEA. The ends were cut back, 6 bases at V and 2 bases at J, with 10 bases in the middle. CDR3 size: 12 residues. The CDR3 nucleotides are TGCAGCGTCACCGGGTCCAACTATGGCTACACCTTC. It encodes CSVTGSNYGYTF.

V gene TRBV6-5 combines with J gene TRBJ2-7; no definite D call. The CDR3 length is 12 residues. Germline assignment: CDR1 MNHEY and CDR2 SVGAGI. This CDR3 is CATSRFPYEQYF. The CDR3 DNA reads TGTGCGACGAGCCGGTTCCCCTACGAGCAGTACTTC.

The CDR3 protein is CASSLRDTNQPQHF. CDR3 DNA: TGTGCCAGTAGTCTCCGGGACACCAATCAGCCCCAGCATTTT. The chain couples TRBV19 to TRBJ1-5; weak D call: TRBD1 (6 bases). Germline V gene lookup returns CDR1 LNHDA and CDR2 SQIVND (reference sequence). Trimming removed 5 bases at V and 3 bases at J, with 11 bases between. The CDR3 is 14 amino acids. The variable domain in full, with the rest retrieved from reference TRBV19 and TRBJ1-5, is DGGITQSPKYLFRKEGQNVTLSCEQNLNHDAMYWYRQDPGQGLRLIYYSQIVNDFQKGDIAEGYSVSREKKESFPLTVTSAQKNPTAFYLCASSLRDTNQPQHFGDGTRLSIL.

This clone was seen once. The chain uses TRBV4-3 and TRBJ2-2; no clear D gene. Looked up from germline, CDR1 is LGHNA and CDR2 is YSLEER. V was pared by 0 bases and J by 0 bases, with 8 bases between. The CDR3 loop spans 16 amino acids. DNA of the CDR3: TGCGCCAGCAGCCAAGATTCGGTATCGAACACCGGGGAGCTGTTTTTT. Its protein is CASSQDSVSNTGELFF.

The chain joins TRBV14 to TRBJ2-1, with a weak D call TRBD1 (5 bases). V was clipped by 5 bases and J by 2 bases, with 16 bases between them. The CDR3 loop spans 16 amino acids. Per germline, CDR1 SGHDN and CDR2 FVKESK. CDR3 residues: CASSRAAGHPYNEQFF. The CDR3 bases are TGTGCCAGCAGCAGGGCAGCTGGACACCCCTACAATGAGCAGTTCTTC.